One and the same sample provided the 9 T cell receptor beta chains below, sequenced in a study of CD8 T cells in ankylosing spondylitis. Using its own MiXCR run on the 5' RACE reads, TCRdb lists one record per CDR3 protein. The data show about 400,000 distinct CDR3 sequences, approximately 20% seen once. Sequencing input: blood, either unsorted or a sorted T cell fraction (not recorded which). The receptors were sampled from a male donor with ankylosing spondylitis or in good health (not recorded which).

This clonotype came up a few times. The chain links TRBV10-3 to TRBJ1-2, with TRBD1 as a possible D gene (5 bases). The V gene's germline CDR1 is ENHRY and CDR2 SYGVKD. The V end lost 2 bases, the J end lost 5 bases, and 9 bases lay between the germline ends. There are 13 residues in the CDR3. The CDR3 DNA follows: TGTGCCATCAGTGAGGGGGGGTCTTATGGCTACACCTTC. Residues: CAISEGGSYGYTF.

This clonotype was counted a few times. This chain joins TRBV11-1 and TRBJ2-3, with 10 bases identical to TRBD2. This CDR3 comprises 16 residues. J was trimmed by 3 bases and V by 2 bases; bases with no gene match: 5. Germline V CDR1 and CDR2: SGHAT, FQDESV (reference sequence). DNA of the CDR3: TGTGCCAGCAGCTTATACAGGACTAGCGGTACAGATACGCAGTATTTT. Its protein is CASSLYRTSGTDTQYF.

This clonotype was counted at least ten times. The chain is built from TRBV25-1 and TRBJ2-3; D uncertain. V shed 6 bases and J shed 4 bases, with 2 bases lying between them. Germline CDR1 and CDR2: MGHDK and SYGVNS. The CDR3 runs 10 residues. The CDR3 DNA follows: TGTGCCAGCAGAGCAGATACGCAGTATTTT. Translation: CASRADTQYF.

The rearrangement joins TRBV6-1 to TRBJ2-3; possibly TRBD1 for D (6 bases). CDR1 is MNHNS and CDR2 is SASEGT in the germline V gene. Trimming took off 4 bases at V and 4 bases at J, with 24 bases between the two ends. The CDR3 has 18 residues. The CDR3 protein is CASSVRFPETGQSDTQYF. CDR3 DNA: TGTGCCAGCAGTGTTCGGTTTCCGGAGACAGGCCAGTCAGATACGCAGTATTTT.

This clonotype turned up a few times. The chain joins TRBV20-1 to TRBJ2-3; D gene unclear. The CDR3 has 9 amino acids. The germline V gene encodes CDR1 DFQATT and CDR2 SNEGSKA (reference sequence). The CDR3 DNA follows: TGCAGCCAATCAGATACGCAGTATTTT. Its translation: CSQSDTQYF.

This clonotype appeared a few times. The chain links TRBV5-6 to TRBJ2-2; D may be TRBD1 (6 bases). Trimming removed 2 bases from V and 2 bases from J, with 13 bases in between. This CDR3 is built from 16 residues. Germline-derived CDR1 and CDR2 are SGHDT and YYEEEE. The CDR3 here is CASSFYRDTNTGELFF. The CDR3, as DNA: TGTGCCAGCAGCTTTTACCGGGACACCAACACCGGGGAGCTGTTTTTT.

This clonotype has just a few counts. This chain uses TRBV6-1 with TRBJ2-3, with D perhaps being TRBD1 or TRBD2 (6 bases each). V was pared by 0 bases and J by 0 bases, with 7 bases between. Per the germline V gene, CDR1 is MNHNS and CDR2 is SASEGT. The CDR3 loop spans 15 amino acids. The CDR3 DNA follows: TGTGCCAGCAGTGAAGCGGGGGGCAGCACAGATACGCAGTATTTT. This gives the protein CASSEAGGSTDTQYF.

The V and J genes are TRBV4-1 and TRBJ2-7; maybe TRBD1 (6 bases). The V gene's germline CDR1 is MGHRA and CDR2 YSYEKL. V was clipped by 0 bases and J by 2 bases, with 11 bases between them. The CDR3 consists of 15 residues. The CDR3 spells CASSQEAGQTYEQYF. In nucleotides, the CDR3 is TGCGCCAGCAGCCAAGAAGCCGGACAGACCTACGAGCAGTACTTC.

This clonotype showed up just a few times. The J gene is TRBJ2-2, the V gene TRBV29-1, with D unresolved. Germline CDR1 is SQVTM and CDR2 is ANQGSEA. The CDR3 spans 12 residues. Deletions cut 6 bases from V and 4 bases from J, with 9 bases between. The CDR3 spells CSVRDTTGELFF. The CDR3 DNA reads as TGCAGCGTCCGAGACACCACCGGGGAGCTGTTTTTT.